This is a list of T cell receptor beta chains from one sample in a study of T-cell memory formation after mild COVID-19. One entry per CDR3 protein, called by TCRdb with MiXCR from the 5' RACE reads. The sample comprises almost 550,000 distinct CDR3 sequences, 20% of which are singletons, and approximately 13% rests with the top ten. The sample comprised PBMCs or a T cell subset sorted from them (not recorded which). The receptors derive from an adult woman who had mild COVID-19 (a few samples of this study predate the infection). Cell type and time point are not known. Each CDR3 is given with its conserved first and last residue. A D gene is named only where the DNA matches it firmly. A clone size is listed for some rows: how often the clone was seen (once, few, many), or a class if it is expanded.

j_gene: TRBJ2-1; v_gene: TRBV5-6; abundance: -; d_gene: -; CDR3aa: CASSHRILLINEQFF; CDR3nt: TGTGCCAGCAGCCACCGGATCCTCCTTATCAATGAGCAGTTCTTC
j_gene: TRBJ2-7; v_gene: TRBV7-9; abundance: -; d_gene: TRBD1; CDR3aa: CASSLALTGASYEQYF; CDR3nt: TGTGCCAGCAGCTTAGCGCTGACAGGGGCATCCTACGAGCAGTACTTC
j_gene: TRBJ2-3; v_gene: TRBV6-5; abundance: -; d_gene: TRBD1; CDR3aa: CASSLRTGGTDTQYF; CDR3nt: TGTGCCAGCAGTCTAAGGACAGGGGGCACAGATACGCAGTATTTT
j_gene: TRBJ1-1; v_gene: TRBV15; abundance: few; d_gene: -; CDR3aa: CATSRDRAVPREAFF; CDR3nt: TGTGCCACCAGCAGAGATCGGGCCGTCCCCCGTGAAGCTTTCTTT
j_gene: TRBJ1-6; v_gene: TRBV4-3; abundance: few; d_gene: -; CDR3aa: CASSQETGADSPLHF; CDR3nt: TGCGCCAGCAGCCAAGAGACGGGGGCGGATTCACCCCTCCACTTT
j_gene: TRBJ2-1; v_gene: TRBV7-9; abundance: -; d_gene: TRBD2; CDR3aa: CASSTPSGGYNEQFF; CDR3nt: TGTGCCAGCAGCACCCCTAGCGGGGGTTACAATGAGCAGTTCTTC
j_gene: TRBJ1-1; v_gene: TRBV12-3/TRBV12-4; abundance: few; d_gene: TRBD1; CDR3aa: CASSRRGTVDTEAFF; CDR3nt: TGTGCCAGCAGCCGAAGAGGGACAGTCGACACTGAAGCTTTCTTT
j_gene: TRBJ1-1; v_gene: TRBV29-1; abundance: many; d_gene: -; CDR3aa: CSPGGYTEAFF; CDR3nt: TGCAGCCCGGGTGGTTACACTGAAGCTTTCTTT
j_gene: TRBJ1-1; v_gene: TRBV6-1; abundance: -; d_gene: -; CDR3aa: CASSESRGGSTEAFF; CDR3nt: TGTGCCAGCAGTGAATCCCGGGGGGGATCCACTGAAGCTTTCTTT
j_gene: TRBJ2-7; v_gene: TRBV12-3/TRBV12-4; abundance: -; d_gene: TRBD2; CDR3aa: CASRRGLADSWEQYF; CDR3nt: TGTGCCAGCAGAAGGGGACTAGCGGACTCCTGGGAGCAGTACTTC
j_gene: TRBJ1-1; v_gene: TRBV7-9; abundance: -; d_gene: -; CDR3aa: CASSPRTEAFF; CDR3nt: TGTGCCAGCAGCCCGCGGACTGAAGCTTTCTTT
j_gene: TRBJ2-7; v_gene: TRBV20-1; abundance: -; d_gene: TRBD1; CDR3aa: CSAPRFDRGPVFPPGQYF; CDR3nt: TGCAGTGCTCCTAGATTCGACAGGGGGCCGGTGTTCCCCCCCGGGCAGTACTTC
j_gene: TRBJ2-7; v_gene: TRBV5-1; abundance: -; d_gene: -; CDR3aa: CASSQSRTVSYEQYF; CDR3nt: TGCGCCAGCAGCCAAAGTCGGACGGTATCCTACGAGCAGTACTTC
j_gene: TRBJ2-3; v_gene: TRBV7-9; abundance: -; d_gene: -; CDR3aa: CASSLARDGFPTDTQYF; CDR3nt: TGTGCCAGCAGCTTAGCAAGGGACGGATTTCCCACAGATACGCAGTATTTT
j_gene: TRBJ2-1; v_gene: TRBV3-1; abundance: -; d_gene: -; CDR3aa: CASSQEWGHEQFF; CDR3nt: TGTGCCAGCAGCCAAGAATGGGGGCATGAGCAGTTCTTC
j_gene: TRBJ2-5; v_gene: TRBV18; abundance: -; d_gene: -; CDR3aa: CASSPQVGTQETQYF; CDR3nt: TGTGCCAGCTCACCCCAGGTCGGGACACAAGAGACCCAGTACTTC
j_gene: TRBJ2-4; v_gene: TRBV5-1; abundance: many; d_gene: TRBD1; CDR3aa: CASSFRGTGNIQYF; CDR3nt: TGCGCCAGCAGCTTCAGGGGGACGGGAAACATTCAGTACTTC
j_gene: TRBJ1-2; v_gene: TRBV20-1; abundance: many; d_gene: TRBD1; CDR3aa: CSASEGAVDGYTF; CDR3nt: TGCAGTGCTTCCGAGGGGGCAGTTGATGGCTACACCTTC
j_gene: TRBJ2-1; v_gene: TRBV12-3/TRBV12-4; abundance: many; d_gene: -; CDR3aa: CASSLSSRWNEQFF; CDR3nt: TGTGCCAGCAGTTTGTCGAGTCGGTGGAATGAGCAGTTCTTC
j_gene: TRBJ2-3; v_gene: TRBV27; abundance: -; d_gene: -; CDR3aa: CASTLSAHDRTDTQYF; CDR3nt: TGTGCCAGCACCCTTAGTGCCCACGACCGGACAGATACGCAGTATTTT
j_gene: TRBJ1-2; v_gene: TRBV5-1; abundance: -; d_gene: -; CDR3aa: CASSSGDRSSSGTF; CDR3nt: TGCGCCAGCAGCTCCGGGGACCGTTCCTCCTCTGGCACCTTC
j_gene: TRBJ2-7; v_gene: TRBV19; abundance: once; d_gene: TRBD1; CDR3aa: CASSIGQVGSYEQYF; CDR3nt: TGTGCCAGTAGTATCGGACAGGTTGGCTCCTACGAGCAGTACTTC
j_gene: TRBJ2-2; v_gene: TRBV29-1; abundance: -; d_gene: TRBD1; CDR3aa: CSVASGQHTGELFF; CDR3nt: TGCAGCGTGGCCTCGGGACAGCACACCGGGGAGCTGTTTTTT
j_gene: TRBJ2-2; v_gene: TRBV11-2; abundance: few; d_gene: -; CDR3aa: CASSLEGGQGYTGELFF; CDR3nt: TGTGCCAGCAGCTTAGAGGGGGGGCAGGGCTACACCGGGGAGCTGTTTTTT
j_gene: TRBJ2-6; v_gene: TRBV7-9; abundance: once; d_gene: -; CDR3aa: CASSPEITGSGANVLTF; CDR3nt: TGTGCCAGCAGCCCTGAAATAACAGGCTCTGGGGCCAACGTCCTGACTTTC
j_gene: TRBJ2-7; v_gene: TRBV4-1; abundance: once; d_gene: -; CDR3aa: CASSQVPGSSYEQYF; CDR3nt: TGCGCCAGCAGCCAAGTTCCAGGTAGCTCCTACGAGCAGTACTTC
j_gene: TRBJ2-1; v_gene: TRBV27; abundance: -; d_gene: -; CDR3aa: CASSVSGNEQFF; CDR3nt: TGTGCCAGCAGTGTCTCTGGGAATGAGCAGTTCTTC
j_gene: TRBJ1-1; v_gene: TRBV19; abundance: -; d_gene: -; CDR3aa: CASGTRVRGTEAFF; CDR3nt: TGTGCCAGCGGCACGAGAGTTCGCGGCACTGAAGCTTTCTTT
j_gene: TRBJ1-2; v_gene: TRBV5-1; abundance: -; d_gene: -; CDR3aa: CASRAPSYGYTF; CDR3nt: TGCGCCAGCAGGGCTCCTTCCTATGGCTACACCTTC
j_gene: TRBJ2-3; v_gene: TRBV4-1; abundance: few; d_gene: -; CDR3aa: CASSQDGDLSTDTQYF; CDR3nt: TGCGCCAGCAGCCAAGACGGCGACCTTAGCACAGATACGCAGTATTTT
j_gene: TRBJ2-7; v_gene: TRBV18; abundance: few; d_gene: -; CDR3aa: CASSPETGRSYEQYF; CDR3nt: TGTGCCAGCTCACCCGAGACAGGGAGGTCTTACGAGCAGTACTTC
j_gene: TRBJ2-3; v_gene: TRBV7-6; abundance: -; d_gene: -; CDR3aa: CASSWTITDTQYF; CDR3nt: TGTGCCAGCAGCTGGACCATCACAGATACGCAGTATTTT
j_gene: TRBJ1-2; v_gene: TRBV20-1; abundance: few; d_gene: -; CDR3aa: CSANPFVGGYTF; CDR3nt: TGCAGTGCTAATCCTTTCGTGGGAGGCTACACCTTC
j_gene: TRBJ2-5; v_gene: TRBV25-1; abundance: -; d_gene: TRBD2; CDR3aa: CASKGLVVETQYF; CDR3nt: TGTGCCAGCAAGGGACTAGTTGTAGAGACCCAGTACTTC
j_gene: TRBJ2-2; v_gene: TRBV7-6; abundance: many; d_gene: -; CDR3aa: CASSLEVYTGELFF; CDR3nt: TGTGCCAGCAGCTTAGAGGTCTACACCGGGGAGCTGTTTTTT
j_gene: TRBJ2-4; v_gene: TRBV30; abundance: -; d_gene: TRBD2; CDR3aa: CAWSPRGGRLNIQYF; CDR3nt: TGTGCCTGGAGTCCCCGCGGGGGGAGATTAAACATTCAGTACTTC
j_gene: TRBJ2-1; v_gene: TRBV25-1; abundance: few; d_gene: -; CDR3aa: CASSEYYEEGYNEQFF; CDR3nt: TGTGCCAGCAGTGAATATTATGAGGAGGGGTACAATGAGCAGTTCTTC
j_gene: TRBJ2-1; v_gene: TRBV4-1; abundance: few; d_gene: TRBD1; CDR3aa: CASSQDIQQGENEQFF; CDR3nt: TGCGCCAGCAGCCAAGATATTCAGCAGGGGGAAAATGAGCAGTTCTTC
j_gene: TRBJ2-7; v_gene: TRBV19; abundance: -; d_gene: -; CDR3aa: CASSWTESSYEQYF; CDR3nt: TGTGCCAGTAGCTGGACAGAGAGCTCCTACGAGCAGTACTTC
j_gene: TRBJ1-4; v_gene: TRBV7-2; abundance: -; d_gene: -; CDR3aa: CASSLARRGRTNEKLFF; CDR3nt: TGTGCCAGCAGCCTCGCCCGCCGGGGGAGAACTAATGAAAAACTGTTTTTT
j_gene: TRBJ2-5; v_gene: TRBV10-3; abundance: few; d_gene: -; CDR3aa: CAIGPSAQETQYF; CDR3nt: TGTGCCATCGGGCCTAGCGCCCAAGAGACCCAGTACTTC
j_gene: TRBJ2-2; v_gene: TRBV4-2; abundance: few; d_gene: TRBD2; CDR3aa: CASSQVLAGGPGTGELFF; CDR3nt: TGTGCCAGCAGCCAAGTTCTAGCGGGGGGGCCCGGCACCGGGGAGCTGTTTTTT
j_gene: TRBJ2-3; v_gene: TRBV5-1; abundance: many; d_gene: TRBD2; CDR3aa: CASSLVQRGLAGDTDTQYF; CDR3nt: TGCGCCAGCAGCTTGGTTCAACGCGGACTAGCGGGGGACACAGATACGCAGTATTTT
j_gene: TRBJ2-5; v_gene: TRBV6-5; abundance: -; d_gene: TRBD1; CDR3aa: CASSLRAGTGKETQYF; CDR3nt: TGTGCCAGCAGTCTCCGCGCCGGGACAGGCAAAGAGACCCAGTACTTC
j_gene: TRBJ2-5; v_gene: TRBV27; abundance: many; d_gene: -; CDR3aa: CASSYAGTVQETQYF; CDR3nt: TGTGCCAGCAGTTACGCCGGGACGGTCCAAGAGACCCAGTACTTC
j_gene: TRBJ1-5; v_gene: TRBV6-5; abundance: -; d_gene: -; CDR3aa: CASSYDGIGSQPQHF; CDR3nt: TGTGCCAGCAGTTACGATGGGATAGGGTCTCAGCCCCAGCATTTT
j_gene: TRBJ2-7; v_gene: TRBV6-2/TRBV6-3; abundance: -; d_gene: TRBD2; CDR3aa: CASSDLSGTAYEQYF; CDR3nt: TGTGCCAGCAGTGACCTTAGCGGGACCGCCTACGAGCAGTACTTC
j_gene: TRBJ2-1; v_gene: TRBV30; abundance: -; d_gene: -; CDR3aa: CATYTRGEQFF; CDR3nt: TGTGCCACCTATACCCGGGGAGAGCAGTTCTTC
j_gene: TRBJ1-2; v_gene: TRBV6-5; abundance: -; d_gene: -; CDR3aa: CASSYPEITGSGHGYTF; CDR3nt: TGTGCCAGCAGTTACCCGGAAATAACAGGAAGCGGGCATGGCTACACCTTC
j_gene: TRBJ2-3; v_gene: TRBV5-1; abundance: few; d_gene: -; CDR3aa: CASSLLDTDTQYF; CDR3nt: TGCGCCAGCAGCCTTCTGGACACAGATACGCAGTATTTT
j_gene: TRBJ2-3; v_gene: TRBV6-5; abundance: -; d_gene: -; CDR3aa: CASSYSSKDTQYF; CDR3nt: TGTGCCAGCAGTTATTCTAGCAAAGATACGCAGTATTTT
j_gene: TRBJ2-3; v_gene: TRBV7-6; abundance: -; d_gene: -; CDR3aa: CASSLAGAGNTDTQYF; CDR3nt: TGTGCCAGCAGCTTAGCGGGAGCGGGTAACACAGATACGCAGTATTTT
j_gene: TRBJ1-1; v_gene: TRBV11-2; abundance: -; d_gene: -; CDR3aa: CASSPRGKTGYNTEAFF; CDR3nt: TGTGCCAGCAGCCCCCGGGGGAAGACAGGCTATAACACTGAAGCTTTCTTT
j_gene: TRBJ2-1; v_gene: TRBV6-1; abundance: few; d_gene: -; CDR3aa: CASSEGGTSRNEQFF; CDR3nt: TGTGCCAGCAGTGAAGGGGGGACAAGTAGGAATGAGCAGTTCTTC
j_gene: TRBJ2-3; v_gene: TRBV3-1; abundance: -; d_gene: -; CDR3aa: CASSQEVADTQYF; CDR3nt: TGTGCCAGCAGCCAAGAAGTTGCAGATACGCAGTATTTT